What follows are 7 T cell receptor beta chains derived from one specimen sequenced in a study of shared clonotypes between healthy human individuals. Naivety among CD8 cells was defined by CD45RO negativity and positive CCR7 selection, thereby excluding terminally differentiated effector memory CD45RA+ cells. This table comes from immunoSEQ multiplex PCR, and its TCRdb copy is limited to in-frame clones, with some not included. The sample consists of 650,000 to 800,000 clones, just over 90% of them appearing once. The sample comprised naive CD8+ T cells sorted from blood. The receptors derive from a man aged 30 to 45 in good health.

The rearrangement links TRBV7-6 to TRBJ2-3; D is possibly TRBD1 (7 bases). V was pared by 3 bases and J by 3 bases, with 16 bases between. The CDR3 length is 16 residues. Looked up from germline, CDR1 is SGHVS and CDR2 is FNYEAQ. In nucleotides, the CDR3 is TGTGCCAGCAGCTTGGGAGGACAGGTTTGGACAGATACGCAGTATTTT. Protein sequence: CASSLGGQVWTDTQYF.

The chain has TRBV7-9 and TRBJ2-1, with TRBD2 as a possible D gene (6 bases). The germline CDR1 and CDR2 sequences are SEHNR and FQNEAQ (reference sequence). The CDR3 has 15 residues. Trimming pared 4 bases from V and 7 bases from J, leaving 17 bases between. CDR3 sequence: CASSSYISGGNEQFF. CDR3 DNA sequence: TGTGCCAGCAGCTCCTACATCAGTGGGGGGAATGAGCAGTTCTTC.

V usage is TRBV5-5 and J usage is TRBJ2-7; 14 bases are a match to TRBD2. The V gene end was trimmed by 1 base and the J gene end by 7 bases; junction bases not matched to a gene: 13. Germline CDR1 and CDR2: SGHKS and YYEKEE (reference sequence). CDR3 length equals 18 residues. In nucleotides, the CDR3 is TGTGCCAGCAGCTTGTGGGGCCCGACTAGCGGGAGGGCCGTGGAGCAGTACTTC. Its protein is CASSLWGPTSGRAVEQYF. The whole variable domain, remainder taken from reference TRBV5-5 and TRBJ2-7, is DAGVTQSPTHLIKTRGQQVTLRCSPISGHKSVSWYQQVLGQGPQFIFQYYEKEERGRGNFPDRFSARQFPNYSSELNVNALLLGDSALYLCASSLWGPTSGRAVEQYFGPGTRLTVT.

The chain combines TRBV29-1 with TRBJ2-1; 10 bases fit TRBD2. Germline CDR1 is SQVTM and CDR2 is ANQGSEA. The V and J ends lost 0 bases and 8 bases, in that order; junction bases with no gene match: 7. The length of the CDR3 is 15 residues. The CDR3: CSVEDLEREGYEQFF. CDR3 in DNA: TGCAGCGTTGAAGATCTTGAGCGGGAGGGCTATGAGCAGTTCTTC.

With regard to this clone: Other DNA sequences in this sample translate to the same CDR3. The chain employs TRBV27 and TRBJ2-1; weak D call: TRBD1 (5 bases). Per germline, CDR1 MNHEY and CDR2 SMNVEV (reference sequence). This CDR3 is built from 11 residues. Trimming took 8 bases from V and 6 from J, leaving 8 bases between them. The CDR3 here is CASLGRNEQFF. The CDR3 DNA sequence: TGTGCCAGCCTGGGGCGCAATGAGCAGTTCTTC.

The chain employs TRBV2 and TRBJ2-5; the D is unclear. Germline CDR1 is SNHLY and CDR2 is FYNNEI. The CDR3 sequence is 14 residues long. Trimming took off 3 bases at V and 0 bases at J, with 8 bases between the two ends. The CDR3 spells CASSDFRYQETQYF. CDR3 DNA: TGTGCCAGCAGTGATTTCAGATACCAAGAGACCCAGTACTTC.

This clone came up once. V gene TRBV27 combines with J gene TRBJ2-5; 8 bases match TRBD2. This CDR3 comprises 16 residues. V was pared by 6 bases and J by 4 bases, with 13 bases of the junction left unmatched. CDR1 MNHEY and CDR2 SMNVEV come from the germline V gene (reference sequence). The CDR3 loop reads CASSSGGAGERETQYF. In DNA form, the CDR3 reads TGTGCCAGCAGCTCCGGAGGAGCGGGAGAAAGAGAGACCCAGTACTTC.